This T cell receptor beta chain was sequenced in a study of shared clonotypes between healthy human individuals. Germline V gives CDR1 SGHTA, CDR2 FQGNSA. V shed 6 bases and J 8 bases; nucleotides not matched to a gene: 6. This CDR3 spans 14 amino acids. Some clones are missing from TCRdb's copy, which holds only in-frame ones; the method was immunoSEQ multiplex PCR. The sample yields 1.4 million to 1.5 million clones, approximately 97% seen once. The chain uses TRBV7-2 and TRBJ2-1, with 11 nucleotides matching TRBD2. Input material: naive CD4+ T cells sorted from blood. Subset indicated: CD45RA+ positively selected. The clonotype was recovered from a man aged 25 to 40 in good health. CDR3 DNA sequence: TGTGCCAGCAGTTTTAGCGGGAGGGCCCATGAGCAGTTCTTC. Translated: CASSFSGRAHEQFF.